This T cell receptor beta chain is from a study of T cell responses to AZD1222 COVID-19 vaccine. A remark on this clone: Its antigen is currently unknown.

Pooling was applied to second doses at about 4 or about 12 weeks. Points from the study as a whole: Most donors were white British, females outnumbered males, and clonal diversity was possibly underestimated. Unmutated variant regions are reportedly the target of nearly half of TCRs that are spike-specific. Spike-specific TCR depth and breadth grew after two AZD1222 doses.

Measured with immunoSEQ multiplex PCR; TCRdb has only the in-frame clones, and not every one. The sample records 120,000 to 150,000 clones, about 86% being singletons. The sequencing used peripheral blood, collected 28 days after the second AZD1222 dose. This TCR was recovered from an adult who received the AZD1222 COVID-19 vaccine.

CDR3 bases: TGTGCCAGCAGCGTAGGTAGGGGTACGAATTCACCCCTCCACTTT. It translates to CASSVGRGTNSPLHF. This rearrangement joins TRBV9 to TRBJ1-6; a weak D match, TRBD1 (5 bases). Germline V gene data show CDR1 as SGDLS and CDR2 as YYNGEE. V lost 0 bases, J lost 7 bases, and 11 bases lay in between. The length of the CDR3 is 15 residues.